Presented here are 15 T cell receptor beta chains from one specimen sequenced in a study of OX40 agonist ivuxolimab in advanced cancers. Using immunoSEQ multiplex PCR, the repertoire was profiled, and TCRdb retains in-frame clones only, with some absent. The data show over 45,000 clones, roughly 77% seen once. The sample in question was CD4+ or CD8+ T cells sorted from blood, obtained in a trial of the OX40 agonist ivuxolimab. Receptors were obtained from an adult with an advanced solid tumor such as melanoma, head and neck, liver or kidney cancer.

The chain has TRBV29-1 and TRBJ1-1; D unclear. Germline V CDR1 and CDR2: SQVTM, ANQGSEA. Trimming pared 2 bases from V and 10 bases from J, leaving 11 bases between. CDR3 size: 11 residues. The CDR3 loop is CSVELAKVAFF. The CDR3 DNA is TGCAGCGTTGAATTGGCGAAGGTAGCTTTCTTT.

The chain couples TRBV5-4 to TRBJ2-1; unclear D gene. Germline assignment: CDR1 SGHNT and CDR2 YYREEE (reference sequence). CDR3 size: 15 residues. V was clipped by 2 bases and J by 10 bases, with 19 bases between them. DNA of the CDR3: TGTGCCAGCAGCTTTCCCCGCTCTTTGGGGAAAGAGCAGTTCTTC. This gives the protein CASSFPRSLGKEQFF.

The chain has TRBV4-1 and TRBJ2-4, with D tentatively TRBD2 (5 bases). The CDR3 is 22 residues long. With 0 bases removed from V and 0 bases from J, the gap between germline ends came to 27 bases. CDR1 MGHRA and CDR2 YSYEKL come from the germline V gene. CDR3 bases: TGCGCCAGCAGCCAAGATTCACCCGTAACTAGAACACTAATCCTAGCCAAAAACATTCAGTACTTC. The encoded protein is CASSQDSPVTRTLILAKNIQYF.

The chain joins TRBV4-1 to TRBJ1-6; unclear D gene. With 3 bases removed from V and 4 bases from J, the gap between germline ends came to 13 bases. From germline, CDR1 is MGHRA and CDR2 YSYEKL. The CDR3 consists of 16 residues. CDR3 nucleotides: TGCGCCAGCAGCCACCCCGGCCAGACTTATAATTCACCCCTCCACTTT. It yields the protein CASSHPGQTYNSPLHF.

This clone was picked up a small number of times. This chain joins TRBV6-1 and TRBJ1-2, with D maybe TRBD1 (6 bases). The CDR3 extends over 15 amino acids. Germline-derived CDR1 and CDR2 are MNHNS and SASEGT. Trimming cost V 7 bases and J 0 bases, with 15 bases left between them. The CDR3 region has the DNA TGTGCCAGCACAAAAAGACAGGCCACTAACTATGGCTACACCTTC. This codes for CASTKRQATNYGYTF.

Here the CDR3 reads CAWSAWDPLGYGYTF. The CDR3 DNA reads as TGTGCCTGGAGTGCTTGGGACCCCTTAGGGTATGGCTACACCTTC. This chain joins TRBV30 and TRBJ1-2; D may be TRBD1 (5 bases). Germline V gene data show CDR1 as GTSNPN and CDR2 as SVGIG (reference sequence). V lost 1 base and J 5 bases, leaving 17 bases between the germline ends. This CDR3 region has 15 residues.

V gene TRBV7-2 combines with J gene TRBJ2-1; D uncertain. Germline CDR1 SGHTA, CDR2 FQGNSA. Deletions cut 4 bases from V and 9 bases from J, with 13 bases between. The CDR3 runs 13 residues. CDR3 region: CASSSRRVSEQFF. The CDR3 DNA reads as TGTGCCAGCAGCTCAAGACGGGTTAGTGAGCAGTTCTTC.

The rearrangement joins TRBV19 to TRBJ1-2; 8 bases are shared with TRBD1. This CDR3 comprises 15 residues. Germline V gene data show CDR1 as LNHDA and CDR2 as SQIVND (reference sequence). The J segment lost 2 bases and the V segment lost 3 bases, leaving 5 bases of the junction unmatched. CDR3 region: CASSMAGGRNYGYTF. CDR3 sequence (DNA): TGTGCCAGTAGTATGGCAGGGGGCAGAAACTATGGCTACACCTTC. The full variable domain, its missing parts supplied by reference TRBV19 and TRBJ1-2, is DGGITQSPKYLFRKEGQNVTLSCEQNLNHDAMYWYRQDPGQGLRLIYYSQIVNDFQKGDIAEGYSVSREKKESFPLTVTSAQKNPTAFYLCASSMAGGRNYGYTFGSGTRLTVV.

The V call is TRBV30, the J call TRBJ2-2; D perhaps matches TRBD2 (6 bases). The CDR3 consists of 15 residues. In germline, CDR1 is GTSNPN, CDR2 SVGIG (reference sequence). V gave up 0 bases and J gave up 8 bases, with 16 bases separating them. CDR3 bases: TGTGCCTGGAGTGTTACGACTAGTTTCGTAGGGGAGCTGTTTTTT. Amino acids: CAWSVTTSFVGELFF.

The J gene is TRBJ1-2, the V gene TRBV19; D might be TRBD1 (6 bases). The V and J ends lost 3 bases and 4 bases respectively, with 18 bases between them. The CDR3 spans 16 residues. CDR1 and CDR2 (germline): LNHDA, SQIVND (reference sequence). DNA for the CDR3: TGTGCCAGTAGTATTAAGGGTGGGGGGCGAGTCTATGGCTACACCTTC. Translating gives CASSIKGGGRVYGYTF.

The CDR3 loop is CASSLVPPSGTGIAGNELFF. In DNA form, the CDR3 reads TGTGCCAGCAGCTTAGTCCCCCCGTCCGGGACAGGGATAGCGGGAAATGAGCTGTTTTTT. The chain is built from TRBV7-6 and TRBJ2-2; tentative D call: TRBD1 (9 bases). Trimming shortened V by 1 base and J by 11 bases, and 32 bases separated the two germline ends. CDR3 length equals 20 residues. Per germline, CDR1 SGHVS and CDR2 FNYEAQ.

This sequence joins TRBV19 and TRBJ2-3; 8 nucleotides align to TRBD2. Germline V lookup: CDR1 LNHDA, CDR2 SQIVND (reference sequence). V was pared by 3 bases and J by 1 base, with 3 bases of the junction left unmatched. This CDR3 region has 15 residues. In DNA form, the CDR3 reads TGTGCCAGTAGTATCACTAGCGGCCGCACAGATACGCAGTATTTT. Amino acid sequence: CASSITSGRTDTQYF.

This clone was seen a few times. CDR3 amino acids: CASRTSGGAGDTQYF. The CDR3 DNA follows: TGCGCCAGTCGGACTAGCGGGGGGGCCGGAGATACGCAGTATTTT. The V call is TRBV10-2, the J call TRBJ2-3; 15 nucleotides align to TRBD2. V lost 9 bases and J lost 5; bases outside the gene matches: 6. The CDR3 has 15 amino acids. From germline, CDR1 is WSHSY and CDR2 SAAADI.

The V and J genes are TRBV30 and TRBJ1-4, with 8 bases aligning to TRBD1. This CDR3 region has 16 residues. Trimming cost V 0 bases and J 8 bases; bases outside gene matches: 11. CDR1 and CDR2 from the germline V gene are GTSNPN and SVGIG (reference sequence). CDR3 DNA sequence: TGTGCCTGGAGTGTACCCCAGACAGGGGTGAGGGAAAAACTGTTTTTT. This sequence encodes CAWSVPQTGVREKLFF.

In this sample, this clone turned up once. V gene TRBV11-1 combines with J gene TRBJ2-7, with D perhaps assigned TRBD1 or TRBD2 (6 bases each). The CDR3 spans 15 residues. Germline V gene sequence: CDR1 SGHAT, CDR2 FQDESV (reference sequence). The V end was cut by 0 bases, the J end by 2 bases, with 11 bases between. Here the CDR3 DNA reads TGTGCCAGCAGCTTAGCGGGGGGCAGTACCTACGAGCAGTACTTC. Its translation is CASSLAGGSTYEQYF.